This T cell receptor beta chain was recovered during a study of T cell responses to AZD1222 COVID-19 vaccine. Findings and caveats of the study: It was only a handful of AZD1222 recipients who were seropositive at baseline. Samples come after the peak T cell response, not at day 14.

Second-dose groups at about 4 or about 12 weeks were pooled. The CDR3 is 13 residues long. Germline V CDR1 and CDR2: MNHEY, SVGAGI. Trimming cost V 8 bases and J 0 bases; bases outside gene matches: 2. Measured with immunoSEQ multiplex PCR; TCRdb has only the in-frame clones, and not every one. This table holds about 72,000 clones, roughly nine tenths found once. In regard to this clone: The antigen is not known.

This sequence was found in an adult who received the AZD1222 COVID-19 vaccine. The V and J genes are TRBV6-5 and TRBJ2-5; 8 nucleotides line up with TRBD2. Sequencing was performed on peripheral blood, taken 28 days after the second AZD1222 dose. CDR3 loop: CASEAGDQETQYF. CDR3 nucleotide sequence: TGTGCCAGCGAAGCGGGAGACCAAGAGACCCAGTACTTC.